These T cell receptor beta chains were read from a single sample in a study of T cell responses to AZD1222 COVID-19 vaccine. Profiling relied on immunoSEQ multiplex PCR, and the TCRdb table lists in-frame clones only, not all of them. The sample carries some 180,000 clones, 88% recorded once. The sample consisted of peripheral blood, taken on day 0 of AZD1222 vaccination. These receptors were collected from an adult in good health. The CDR3 runs from the conserved cysteine through the conserved F or W. The D gene is left open where the match is weak. Rows may omit the clone size; those that give it use once, few, many or a size class.

V	J	D	size	CDR3	DNA
TRBV30	TRBJ1-2	-	-	CAWSLASSGYTF	TGTGCCTGGAGCTTGGCCTCCAGTGGCTACACCTTC
TRBV15	TRBJ1-2	-	-	CATSRGGGYGYTF	TGTGCCACCAGCAGGGGAGGGGGCTATGGCTACACCTTC
TRBV25-1	TRBJ1-2	-	-	CASSGGAAYGYTF	TGTGCCAGCAGTGGGGGGGCAGCCTATGGCTACACCTTC
TRBV25-1	TRBJ2-5	-	-	CASSEWGGRGQETQYF	TGTGCCAGCAGTGAATGGGGGGGGCGGGGTCAAGAGACCCAGTACTTC
TRBV10-3	TRBJ1-1	TRBD1	few	CAIKRTGLTVGTEAFF	TGTGCCATAAAAAGGACAGGCCTAACTGTGGGAACTGAAGCTTTCTTT
TRBV7-7	TRBJ2-1	TRBD2	-	CASSLAAGGYNEQFF	TGTGCTAGCAGCTTAGCGGCGGGAGGTTACAATGAGCAGTTCTTC
TRBV6-6	TRBJ2-3	TRBD2	-	CASSYSRASGGATYF	TGTGCCAGCAGTTACTCGAGGGCTAGCGGGGGGGCCACGTATTTT
TRBV4-2	TRBJ1-4	-	-	CASSQDSLAEKLFF	TGTGCCAGCAGCCAAGATAGCCTCGCTGAAAAACTGTTTTTT
TRBV9	TRBJ2-2	TRBD1	-	CASSAQGAAGELFF	TGTGCCAGCAGCGCACAGGGGGCGGCCGGGGAGCTGTTTTTT
TRBV6-5	TRBJ1-4	TRBD1	-	CASNLTGRREKLFF	TGTGCCAGCAATTTGACAGGGCGAAGAGAAAAACTGTTTTTT
TRBV5-8	TRBJ1-1	-	-	CASSHGTRNTEAFF	TGTGCCAGCAGCCACGGGACAAGGAACACTGAAGCTTTCTTT
TRBV18	TRBJ1-2	-	-	CASSSDSRNGYTF	TGTGCCAGCTCGTCGGACAGTCGGAATGGCTACACCTTC
TRBV12-3/TRBV12-4	TRBJ2-1	-	-	CASSFGGKEQFF	TGTGCCAGCAGTTTTGGGGGGAAGGAGCAGTTCTTC
TRBV4-1	TRBJ1-2	TRBD1	-	CASSQAGTGGYYGYTF	TGCGCCAGCAGCCAGGCCGGGACAGGGGGTTACTATGGCTACACCTTC
TRBV28	TRBJ2-2	-	-	CASRHGTGRELFF	TGTGCCAGCAGACACGGGACCGGTAGGGAGCTGTTTTTT
TRBV29-1	TRBJ1-5	-	-	CSVEIGGNQPQHF	TGCAGCGTTGAAATCGGAGGAAATCAGCCCCAGCATTTT
TRBV6-5	TRBJ1-4	-	-	CASSYSEGSEKLFF	TGTGCCAGCAGTTACTCAGAGGGCTCAGAAAAACTGTTTTTT
TRBV12-3/TRBV12-4	TRBJ2-7	-	-	CASSLAGGKEYF	TGTGCCAGCAGTTTAGCAGGGGGGAAGGAGTACTTC
TRBV4-1	TRBJ1-1	-	few	CASSIRQVNTEAFF	TGCGCCAGCAGCATTAGACAGGTGAACACTGAAGCTTTCTTT
TRBV4-3	TRBJ1-2	-	-	CASSQDRRGVMGGYTF	TGCGCCAGCAGCCAAGATAGGAGGGGTGTAATGGGGGGCTACACCTTC
TRBV19	TRBJ2-7	TRBD2	-	CASSIFGREQYF	TGTGCCAGTAGTATTTTCGGGAGGGAGCAGTACTTC
TRBV3-1/TRBV3-2	TRBJ2-7	-	-	CASRGTGAISGRNHEQYF	TGTGCCAGCAGGGGGACAGGGGCAATTAGCGGGAGAAACCACGAGCAGTACTTC
TRBV28	TRBJ1-1	-	few	CASSSMYTNTEAFF	TGTGCCAGCAGTTCGATGTACACGAACACTGAAGCTTTCTTT
TRBV5-1	TRBJ2-5	-	-	CASSPTAEGETQYF	TGCGCCAGCAGCCCAACCGCGGAGGGGGAGACCCAGTACTTC
TRBV12-3/TRBV12-4	TRBJ1-5	-	once	CASSPALGSQHF	TGTGCCAGCAGTCCGGCCTTGGGGTCCCAGCATTTT
TRBV30	TRBJ1-5	-	few	CAWSQDRNQPQHF	TGTGCCTGGAGTCAGGACAGAAATCAGCCCCAGCATTTT
TRBV12-5	TRBJ2-2	-	-	CASGLVQGAIGELFF	TGTGCTAGTGGTTTGGTACAGGGTGCGATCGGGGAGCTGTTTTTT
TRBV9	TRBJ2-3	-	-	CASSAWARTSTDTQYF	TGTGCCAGCAGCGCGTGGGCAAGGACTAGCACAGATACGCAGTATTTT
TRBV2	TRBJ1-2	-	-	CASRGGSYGYTF	TGTGCCAGCAGGGGAGGGAGCTATGGCTACACCTTC
TRBV2	TRBJ2-2	-	-	CASSEARRTGELFF	TGTGCCAGCAGTGAAGCCAGGAGGACCGGGGAGCTGTTTTTT
TRBV6-5	TRBJ1-1	TRBD1	-	CAGDRDRGTEAFF	TGTGCCGGCGATCGTGACAGGGGCACTGAAGCTTTCTTT
TRBV13	TRBJ1-4	-	-	CASSQRGHDEKLFF	TGTGCCAGCAGCCAAAGGGGACACGATGAAAAACTGTTTTTT
TRBV5-5	TRBJ2-5	TRBD2	-	CASSLSSGGLQETQYF	TGTGCCAGCAGCTTGAGTAGCGGGGGGCTCCAAGAGACCCAGTACTTC
TRBV24-1	TRBJ2-1	-	once	CATQTGDEQFF	TGTGCCACCCAGACCGGCGATGAGCAGTTCTTC
TRBV5-1	TRBJ1-1	-	-	CASSLDVNTEAFF	TGCGCCAGCAGCTTGGACGTGAACACTGAAGCTTTCTTT
TRBV6-1	TRBJ1-1	-	-	CASSDFSREAFF	TGTGCCAGCAGTGATTTTTCTCGGGAAGCTTTCTTT
TRBV28	TRBJ1-1	-	once	CASTPSGVMNTEAFF	TGTGCCAGCACCCCTTCCGGGGTCATGAACACTGAAGCTTTCTTT